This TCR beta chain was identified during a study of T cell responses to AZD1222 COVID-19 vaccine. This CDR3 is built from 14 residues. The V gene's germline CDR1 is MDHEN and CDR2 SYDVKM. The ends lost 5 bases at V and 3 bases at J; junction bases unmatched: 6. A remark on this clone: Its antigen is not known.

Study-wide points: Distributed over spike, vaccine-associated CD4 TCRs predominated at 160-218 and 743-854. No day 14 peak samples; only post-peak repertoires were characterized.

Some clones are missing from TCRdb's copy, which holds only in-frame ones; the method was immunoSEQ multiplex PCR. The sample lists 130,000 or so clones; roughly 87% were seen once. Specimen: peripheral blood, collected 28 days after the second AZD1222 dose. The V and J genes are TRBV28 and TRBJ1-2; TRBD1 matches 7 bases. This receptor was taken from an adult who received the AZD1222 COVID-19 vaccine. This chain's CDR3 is CASSTRTGDYGYTF. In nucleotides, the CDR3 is TGTGCCAGCAGTACCCGGACAGGAGACTATGGCTACACCTTC.